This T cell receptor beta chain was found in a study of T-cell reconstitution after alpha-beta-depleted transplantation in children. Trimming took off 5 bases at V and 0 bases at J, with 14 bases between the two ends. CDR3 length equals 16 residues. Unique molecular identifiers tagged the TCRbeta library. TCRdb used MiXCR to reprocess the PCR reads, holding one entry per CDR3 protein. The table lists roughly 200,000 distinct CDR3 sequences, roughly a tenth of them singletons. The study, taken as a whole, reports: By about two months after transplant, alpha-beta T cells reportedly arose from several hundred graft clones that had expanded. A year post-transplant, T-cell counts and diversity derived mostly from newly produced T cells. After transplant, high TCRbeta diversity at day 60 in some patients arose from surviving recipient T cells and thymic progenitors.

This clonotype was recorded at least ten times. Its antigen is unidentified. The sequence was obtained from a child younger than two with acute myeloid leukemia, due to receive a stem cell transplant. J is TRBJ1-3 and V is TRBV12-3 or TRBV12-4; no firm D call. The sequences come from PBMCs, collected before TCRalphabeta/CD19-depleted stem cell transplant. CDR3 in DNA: TGTGCCAGCAGTCCCCGGTCGGTAGACTCTGGAAACACCATATATTTT. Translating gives CASSPRSVDSGNTIYF.